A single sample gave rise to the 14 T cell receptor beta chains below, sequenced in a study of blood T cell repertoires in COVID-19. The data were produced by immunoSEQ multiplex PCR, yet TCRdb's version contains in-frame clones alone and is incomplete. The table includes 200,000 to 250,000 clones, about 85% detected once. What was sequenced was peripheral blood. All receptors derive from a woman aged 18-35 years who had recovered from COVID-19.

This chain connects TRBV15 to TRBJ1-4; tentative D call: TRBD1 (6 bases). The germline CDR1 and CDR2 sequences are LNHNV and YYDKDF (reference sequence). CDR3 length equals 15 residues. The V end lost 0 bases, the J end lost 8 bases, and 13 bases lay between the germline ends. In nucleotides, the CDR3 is TGTGCCACCAGCAGAGACCGGGGGGCCCGGGAAAAACTGTTTTTT. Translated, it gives CATSRDRGAREKLFF.

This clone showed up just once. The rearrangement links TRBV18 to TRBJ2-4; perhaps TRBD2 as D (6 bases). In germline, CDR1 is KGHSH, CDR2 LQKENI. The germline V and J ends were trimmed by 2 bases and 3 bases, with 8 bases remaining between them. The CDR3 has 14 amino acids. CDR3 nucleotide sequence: TGTGCCAGCTCACCAGGAGGGGACAAAAACATTCAGTACTTC. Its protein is CASSPGGDKNIQYF.

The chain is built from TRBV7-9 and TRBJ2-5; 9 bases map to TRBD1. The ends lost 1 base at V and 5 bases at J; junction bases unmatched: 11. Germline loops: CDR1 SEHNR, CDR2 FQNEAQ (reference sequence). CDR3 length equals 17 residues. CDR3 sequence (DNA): TGTGCCAGCAGCTTAGGCCTGGACAGGGGACGGTGGGAGACCCAGTACTTC. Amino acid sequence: CASSLGLDRGRWETQYF.

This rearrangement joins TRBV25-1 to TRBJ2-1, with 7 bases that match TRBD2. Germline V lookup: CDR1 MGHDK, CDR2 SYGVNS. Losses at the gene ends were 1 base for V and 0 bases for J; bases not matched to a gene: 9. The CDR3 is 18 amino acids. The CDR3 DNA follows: TGTGCCAGCAGTGAATCGGGCGGGGGTACTAGCTCCTACAATGAGCAGTTCTTC. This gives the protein CASSESGGGTSSYNEQFF.

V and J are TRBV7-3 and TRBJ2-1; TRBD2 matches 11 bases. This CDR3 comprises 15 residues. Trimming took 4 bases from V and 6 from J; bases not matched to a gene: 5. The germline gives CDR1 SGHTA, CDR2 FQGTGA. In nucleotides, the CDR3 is TGTGCCAGCAGCTCCAGCCTAGCGGGAGGCAATGAGCAGTTCTTC. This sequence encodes CASSSSLAGGNEQFF.

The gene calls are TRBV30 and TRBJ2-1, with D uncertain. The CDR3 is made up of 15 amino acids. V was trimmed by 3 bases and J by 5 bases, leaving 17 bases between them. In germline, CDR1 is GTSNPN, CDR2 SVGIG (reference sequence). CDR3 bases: TGTGCCTGGAGCCGCACCCTGGGCCCGAACAATGAGCAGTTCTTC. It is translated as CAWSRTLGPNNEQFF. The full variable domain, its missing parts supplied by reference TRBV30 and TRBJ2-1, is SQTIHQWPATLVQPVGSPLSLECTVEGTSNPNLYWYRQAAGRGLQLLFYSVGIGQISSEVPQNLSASRPQDRQFILSSKKLLLSDSGFYLCAWSRTLGPNNEQFFGPGTRLTVL.

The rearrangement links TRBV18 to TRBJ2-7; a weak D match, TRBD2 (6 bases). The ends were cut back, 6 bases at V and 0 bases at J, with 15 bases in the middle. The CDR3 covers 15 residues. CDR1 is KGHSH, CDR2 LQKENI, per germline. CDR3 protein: CASSMPGLSSYEQYF. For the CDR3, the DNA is TGTGCCAGCTCGATGCCGGGACTCAGCTCCTACGAGCAGTACTTC.

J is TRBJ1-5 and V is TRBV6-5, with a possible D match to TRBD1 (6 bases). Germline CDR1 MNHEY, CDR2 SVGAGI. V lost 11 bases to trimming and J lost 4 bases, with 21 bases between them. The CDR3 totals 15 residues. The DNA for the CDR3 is TGTGCCTCGGATAGGCCCCAGGGGTCGAATCAGCCCCAGCATTTT. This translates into CASDRPQGSNQPQHF.

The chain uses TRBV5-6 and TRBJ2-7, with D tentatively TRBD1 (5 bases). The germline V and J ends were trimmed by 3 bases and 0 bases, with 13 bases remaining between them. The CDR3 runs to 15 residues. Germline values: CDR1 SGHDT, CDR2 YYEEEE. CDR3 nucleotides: TGTGCCAGCAGCTCCGCAGGGCGGTCCTCCTACGAGCAGTACTTC. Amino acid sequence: CASSSAGRSSYEQYF. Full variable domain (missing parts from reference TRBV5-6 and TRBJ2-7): DAGVTQSPTHLIKTRGQQVTLRCSPKSGHDTVSWYQQALGQGPQFIFQYYEEEERQRGNFPDRFSGHQFPNYSSELNVNALLLGDSALYLCASSSAGRSSYEQYFGPGTRLTVT.

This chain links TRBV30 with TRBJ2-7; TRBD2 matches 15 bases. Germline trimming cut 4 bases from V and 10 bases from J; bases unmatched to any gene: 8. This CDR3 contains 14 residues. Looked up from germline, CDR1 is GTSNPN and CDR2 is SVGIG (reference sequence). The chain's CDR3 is CAWTFGLAGGSQYF. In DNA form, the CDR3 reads TGTGCCTGGACTTTCGGACTAGCGGGAGGGAGTCAGTACTTC.

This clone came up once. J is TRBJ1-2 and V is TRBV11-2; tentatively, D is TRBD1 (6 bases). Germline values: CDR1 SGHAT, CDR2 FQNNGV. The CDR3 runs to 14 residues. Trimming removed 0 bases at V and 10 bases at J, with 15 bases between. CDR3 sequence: CASSLDPTGYDYTF. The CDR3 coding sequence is TGTGCCAGCAGCTTAGATCCCACAGGGTACGACTACACCTTC.

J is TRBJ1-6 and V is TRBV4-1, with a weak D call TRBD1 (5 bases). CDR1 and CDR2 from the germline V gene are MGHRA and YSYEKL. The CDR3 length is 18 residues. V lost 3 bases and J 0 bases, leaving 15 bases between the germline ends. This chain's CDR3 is CASSQTVLLSSYNSPLHF. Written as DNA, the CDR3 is TGCGCCAGCAGCCAGACAGTTCTCCTGAGCTCCTATAATTCACCCCTCCACTTT.

In DNA form, the CDR3 reads TGTGCCAGCAGCGTAAGTCCGGGGGAGAACTATGGCTACACCTTC. Protein: CASSVSPGENYGYTF. This sequence joins TRBV9 and TRBJ1-2; the D gene is possibly TRBD1 (5 bases). Trimming cost V 1 base and J 2 bases, with 12 bases left between them. Germline lookup yields CDR1 SGDLS and CDR2 YYNGEE. CDR3 length equals 15 residues. Full variable domain (outside the CDR3, taken from reference TRBV9 and TRBJ1-2): DSGVTQTPKHLITATGQRVTLRCSPRSGDLSVYWYQQSLDQGLQFLIQYYNGEERAKGNILERFSAQQFPDLHSELNLSSLELGDSALYFCASSVSPGENYGYTFGSGTRLTVV.

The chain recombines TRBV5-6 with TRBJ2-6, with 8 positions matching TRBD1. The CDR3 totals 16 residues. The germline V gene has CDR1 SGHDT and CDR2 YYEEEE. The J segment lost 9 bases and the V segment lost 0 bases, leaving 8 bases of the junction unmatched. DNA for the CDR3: TGTGCCAGCAGCTTGGATAGGACAGGGAAGGTCAACGTCCTGACTTTC. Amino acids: CASSLDRTGKVNVLTF.